The rows below give T cell receptor beta chains drawn from one sample of a study of T cell responses to AZD1222 COVID-19 vaccine. The data were produced by immunoSEQ multiplex PCR, yet TCRdb's version contains in-frame clones alone and is incomplete. Found here are 95,000 to 150,000 clones, roughly 92% of them singletons; the top ten hold about 1.5%. Sequences were derived from peripheral blood, sampled on day 0 of AZD1222 vaccination. All receptors derive from an adult in good health. The CDR3 runs from the conserved cysteine through the conserved F or W. The D gene is left open where the match is weak. Rows give clone size only sometimes, using once, few, many, or a class for an expanded clone.

>-|-|TRBJ1-4|TRBV9
CASSVAEGKNEKLFF
TGTGCCAGCAGCGTAGCTGAGGGGAAAAATGAAAAACTGTTTTTT
>-|once|TRBJ2-3|TRBV7-3
CASSHGWRREDTQYF
TGTGCCAGCAGCCATGGCTGGCGGAGGGAGGATACGCAGTATTTT
>TRBD2|-|TRBJ2-7|TRBV5-1
CASTSLAGGREQYF
TGCGCCAGCACCTCACTAGCGGGGGGGCGAGAGCAGTACTTC
>TRBD2|-|TRBJ2-3|TRBV30
CAWSVGSGISDTQYF
TGTGCCTGGAGTGTAGGTAGCGGGATATCGGATACGCAGTATTTT
>TRBD1|-|TRBJ1-1|TRBV27
CASRRDSEAFF
TGTGCCAGCCGCCGGGACAGCGAAGCTTTCTTT
>-|-|TRBJ2-5|TRBV7-9
CASSLVLPGGQETQYF
TGTGCCAGCAGCTTAGTCCTCCCCGGGGGTCAAGAGACCCAGTACTTC
>TRBD1|once|TRBJ1-3|TRBV11-3
CATGTGGYF
TGTGCCACCGGGACAGGGGGGTATTTT
>-|few|TRBJ2-1|TRBV7-8
CASSRMLVDEQFF
TGTGCCAGCAGCAGGATGCTTGTGGATGAGCAGTTCTTC
>TRBD1|-|TRBJ2-5|TRBV28
CTRPGQGREETQYF
TGTACTAGGCCCGGACAGGGGCGGGAAGAGACCCAGTACTTC
>-|-|TRBJ1-4|TRBV12-5
CASGHHTSTNEKLFF
TGTGCTAGTGGTCACCACACCTCAACTAATGAAAAACTGTTTTTT
>-|-|TRBJ1-1|TRBV18
CASSTTGNTEAFF
TGTGCCAGCTCTACGACAGGGAACACTGAAGCTTTCTTT
>TRBD1|-|TRBJ1-2|TRBV11-1
CASSPDRDYGYTF
TGTGCCAGCAGCCCTGACAGGGACTATGGCTACACCTTC
>-|-|TRBJ2-2|TRBV7-9
CASSPPRGQGTGELFF
TGTGCCAGCAGCCCCCCCCGGGGGCAGGGCACCGGGGAGCTGTTTTTT
>TRBD2|-|TRBJ2-3|TRBV6-1
CASSERTSGGLSTDTQYF
TGTGCCAGCAGTGAAAGGACTAGCGGGGGACTCAGCACAGATACGCAGTATTTT
>-|-|TRBJ2-7|TRBV5-1
CASSLEVGPSYEQYF
TGCGCCAGCAGCTTGGAGGTGGGACCATCCTACGAGCAGTACTTC
>-|-|TRBJ1-5|TRBV20-1
CSARDGVAQHF
TGCAGTGCTAGAGATGGGGTGGCCCAGCATTTT